This T cell receptor (beta chain) was profiled in a study of T cells in Graves' hyperthyroidism and ophthalmopathy. Comment on this clonotype: Antigen specificity is unknown.

Regions amplified from RNA transcripts were the TCR beta CDR3 regions. HTBI primers were used for first-round RT-PCR of the TCR CDR3. TCRdb used MiXCR to reprocess the multiplex PCR reads, holding one entry per CDR3 protein. The sample contains a few hundred thousand distinct CDR3 sequences, 35% to 55% of which appear only once. Overall study findings and caveats: Progression to ophthalmopathy was predicted a median of about six months early.

The CDR3 length is 14 residues. V was shortened by 7 bases and J by 4 bases, with 14 bases between the two germline ends. The chain uses TRBV12-3 or TRBV12-4 and TRBJ1-3; perhaps TRBD1 as D (6 bases). The sequenced sample was peripheral blood or thyroid tissue (not recorded which). The TCR was taken from a woman between 18 and 30 years old with Graves' hyperthyroidism. The CDR3 DNA sequence: TGTGCCAGCATTGATCAAGGGGGAGGAAACACCATATATTTT. Its translation: CASIDQGGGNTIYF.